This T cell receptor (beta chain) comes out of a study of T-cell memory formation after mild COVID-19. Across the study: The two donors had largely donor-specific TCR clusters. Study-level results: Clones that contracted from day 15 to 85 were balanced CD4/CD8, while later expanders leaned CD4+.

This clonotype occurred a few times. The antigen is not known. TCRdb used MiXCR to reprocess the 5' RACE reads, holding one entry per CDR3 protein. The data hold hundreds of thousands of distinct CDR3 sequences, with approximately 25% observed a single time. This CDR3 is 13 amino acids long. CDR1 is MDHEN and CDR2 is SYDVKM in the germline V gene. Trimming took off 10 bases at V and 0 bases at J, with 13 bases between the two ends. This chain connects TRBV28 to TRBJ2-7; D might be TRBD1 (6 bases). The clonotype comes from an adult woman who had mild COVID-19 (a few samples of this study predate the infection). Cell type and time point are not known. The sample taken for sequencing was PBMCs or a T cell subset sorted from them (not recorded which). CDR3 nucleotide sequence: TGTGCCATCGGTGGGGGCCTCTCCTACGAGCAGTACTTC. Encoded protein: CAIGGGLSYEQYF.